The entry below describes one T cell receptor beta chain. Its antigen is not known. The entry originates in a study of cytomegalovirus exposure and HLA in healthy donors. Study-level findings and limits: Sequencing likely produced, as an artifact, a cluster of highly shared sequence variants.

PCR was performed using 60 Vbeta and 13 Jbeta primers. Assay used: immunoSEQ multiplex PCR; TCRdb lists only in-frame clones, some missing. This sample has 150,000 to 180,000 clones, with approximately 80% found just once. V trimming: 4 bases; J trimming: 2 bases; junction bases outside the gene matches: 5. The CDR3 is 13 amino acids. Germline V gene lookup returns CDR1 SQVTM and CDR2 ANQGSEA. The gene calls are TRBV29-1 and TRBJ2-7; 7 bases map to TRBD2. The sequence came from a young man in good health and CMV-seropositive. The material sequenced was PBMCs. CDR3 in amino acids: CSVVAGAAYEQYF. The CDR3 DNA follows: TGCAGCGTTGTTGCGGGAGCGGCCTACGAGCAGTACTTC.